One and the same sample provided the 27 T cell receptor beta chains below, sequenced in a study of T-cell memory formation after mild COVID-19. Each CDR3 protein is one row after TCRdb ran MiXCR on the 5' RACE reads. The sample consists of 550,000 to 600,000 distinct CDR3 sequences, 20% to 25% of them appearing once. Input material: PBMCs or a T cell subset sorted from them (not recorded which). These receptors came from an adult woman who had mild COVID-19 (a few samples of this study predate the infection). Cell type and time point are not known.

In this sample, this clonotype turned up a few times. V is TRBV24-1 and J is TRBJ2-1; D gene uncertain. V dropped 2 bases and J dropped 7 bases, with 8 bases sitting between them. Germline CDR1 and CDR2: KGHDR and SFDVKD. This CDR3 comprises 13 residues. CDR3 region: CATSDSASNEQFF. In DNA, the CDR3 is TGTGCCACCAGTGATTCGGCCTCAAATGAGCAGTTCTTC.

The V gene is TRBV6-2 or TRBV6-3, the J gene TRBJ2-3; 12 nucleotides agree with TRBD2. The CDR3 is 17 amino acids. Germline CDR1 and CDR2: MNHEY and SVGEGT. J was trimmed by 0 bases and V by 5 bases; bases with no gene match: 6. DNA of the CDR3: TGTGCCAGCAGTAAAAGGACTAGCGGGGCAAGCACAGATACGCAGTATTTT. It translates to CASSKRTSGASTDTQYF.

In its sample, this clonotype was seen a few times. V is TRBV20-1 and J is TRBJ2-1; 9 positions agree with TRBD2. The CDR3 has 14 residues. Germline CDR1 and CDR2: DFQATT and SNEGSKA (reference sequence). Losses at the gene ends were 7 bases for V and 6 bases for J; bases not matched to a gene: 10. CDR3 loop: CSVIAGAKGNEQFF. The CDR3 coding sequence is TGCAGTGTTATAGCGGGGGCCAAGGGCAATGAGCAGTTCTTC.

V and J are TRBV12-3 or TRBV12-4 and TRBJ2-7; tentatively, D is TRBD1 or TRBD2 (7 bases each). V lost 0 bases, J lost 6 bases, and 18 bases lay in between. The CDR3 covers 16 residues. CDR3 in DNA: TGTGCCAGCAGTTTAGCGCGGCCAGGGGGGGCTTCCGAGCAGTACTTC. It specifies CASSLARPGGASEQYF.

Only a few counts were recorded for this clonotype. This rearrangement joins TRBV5-1 to TRBJ2-1; 7 bases fit TRBD2. Germline V gene sequence: CDR1 SGHRS, CDR2 YFSETQ. V dropped 2 bases and J dropped 5; count of bases not matched to a gene: 4. This CDR3 is 14 amino acids long. The CDR3 sequence is CASSFLAVDNEQFF. CDR3 nucleotides: TGCGCCAGCAGCTTTCTAGCGGTTGACAATGAGCAGTTCTTC. Filled out from reference TRBV5-1 and TRBJ2-1, the complete variable domain reads KAGVTQTPRYLIKTRGQQVTLSCSPISGHRSVSWYQQTPGQGLQFLFEYFSETQRNKGNFPGRFSGRQFSNSRSEMNVSTLELGDSALYLCASSFLAVDNEQFFGPGTRLTVL.

This clonotype was counted ten times or more. The rearrangement links TRBV20-1 to TRBJ1-2; 10 bases agree with TRBD1. The CDR3 runs 15 residues. Germline V gene sequence: CDR1 DFQATT, CDR2 SNEGSKA (reference sequence). The CDR3 DNA reads as TGCACCCCCCAGGCCAGACAGGGGGCCAACTATGGCTACACCTTC. Translated: CTPQARQGANYGYTF.

This sequence joins TRBV24-1 and TRBJ2-1; 11 bases map to TRBD2. J was trimmed by 6 bases and V by 11 bases; bases with no gene match: 5. The CDR3 length is 13 residues. Germline loops: CDR1 KGHDR, CDR2 SFDVKD. CDR3: CASGLAGFNEQFF. The CDR3 DNA reads as TGTGCCAGCGGACTAGCGGGCTTCAATGAGCAGTTCTTC.

The chain links TRBV4-1 to TRBJ2-5, with a weak D call TRBD1 (5 bases). V gave up 1 base and J gave up 3 bases, with 9 bases separating them. The CDR3 is 14 amino acids. From germline, CDR1 is MGHRA and CDR2 YSYEKL. The CDR3 DNA reads TGCGCCAGCAGCCAAGGAAACAGGAAAGAGACCCAGTACTTC. Encoded protein: CASSQGNRKETQYF.

The genes are TRBV10-3 and TRBJ2-7; 9 bases are shared with TRBD1. In germline, CDR1 is ENHRY, CDR2 SYGVKD. Losses at the gene ends were 5 bases for V and 1 base for J; bases not matched to a gene: 3. CDR3 length: 14 residues. This chain's CDR3 is CAISPGTGSYEQYF. CDR3 sequence (DNA): TGTGCCATCAGTCCCGGGACAGGGTCCTACGAGCAGTACTTC.

In this sample, this clonotype turned up a few times. In DNA form, the CDR3 reads TGTGCCAGCAGCAGAGGACTAGCGGGGGAGAACACCGGGGAGCTGTTTTTT. Translated, it gives CASSRGLAGENTGELFF. The chain carries TRBV7-3 and TRBJ2-2, with TRBD2 identical over 13 bases. The germline gives CDR1 SGHTA, CDR2 FQGTGA. The CDR3 contains 17 residues. V shed 5 bases and J 1 base; nucleotides not matched to a gene: 4.

The chain employs TRBV7-9 and TRBJ2-7; D ambiguous. Trimming left V 2 bases short and J 5 bases short, with 7 bases between. There are 12 residues in the CDR3. Germline V gene sequence: CDR1 SEHNR, CDR2 FQNEAQ (reference sequence). The CDR3 region is CASSLSLDEQYF. In DNA form, the CDR3 reads TGTGCCAGCAGCTTATCCCTTGACGAGCAGTACTTC.

The chain recombines TRBV3-1 with TRBJ2-3; TRBD1 matches 8 bases. V shed 0 bases, J shed 14 bases, and the junction held 7 bases outside the gene matches. From germline, CDR1 is LGHDT and CDR2 YNNKEL (reference sequence). This CDR3 spans 13 amino acids. In nucleotides, the CDR3 is TGTGCCAGCAGCCAAGATCTTGGGACAGGCCCGTATTTT. This sequence encodes CASSQDLGTGPYF.

The chain couples TRBV7-2 to TRBJ1-6; no clear D. The CDR3 sequence is 14 residues long. The V end was cut by 2 bases, the J end by 10 bases, with 12 bases between. Germline V gene lookup returns CDR1 SGHTA and CDR2 FQGNSA. CDR3 DNA sequence: TGTGCCAGCAGCTTATGGGGAGCAGGATCACCCCTCCACTTT. It translates to CASSLWGAGSPLHF.

The rearrangement links TRBV14 to TRBJ2-5, with D maybe TRBD2 (6 bases). CDR1 is SGHDN and CDR2 is FVKESK in the germline V gene. V lost 4 bases, J lost 5 bases, and 20 bases lay in between. The CDR3 contains 16 residues. The CDR3: CASSLGWGGIAETQYF. The CDR3 DNA reads TGTGCCAGCAGCCTTGGATGGGGAGGTATCGCGGAGACCCAGTACTTC.

This clonotype came up many times. The gene calls are TRBV13 and TRBJ2-5; 7 bases are shared with TRBD1. The trim removed 2 bases at V and 2 bases at J, leaving 8 bases unmatched. CDR1 and CDR2 from the germline V gene are PRHDT and FYEKMQ (reference sequence). The CDR3 contains 16 residues. CDR3 protein: CASSLLPGRGQETQYF. In DNA form, the CDR3 reads TGTGCCAGCAGCTTACTCCCCGGCAGGGGGCAAGAGACCCAGTACTTC.

This clonotype was observed a handful of times. The chain couples TRBV9 to TRBJ2-1; 7 bases map to TRBD2. This CDR3 has 14 residues. Germline V gene sequence: CDR1 SGDLS, CDR2 YYNGEE. V shed 3 bases, J shed 5 bases, and the junction held 5 bases outside the gene matches. Written as DNA, the CDR3 is TGTGCCAGCAGCGCTAGCGGATCGGACAATGAGCAGTTCTTC. It codes for CASSASGSDNEQFF. Full variable domain (outside the CDR3, taken from reference TRBV9 and TRBJ2-1): DSGVTQTPKHLITATGQRVTLRCSPRSGDLSVYWYQQSLDQGLQFLIQYYNGEERAKGNILERFSAQQFPDLHSELNLSSLELGDSALYFCASSASGSDNEQFFGPGTRLTVL.

This clonotype has a count of ten or more. This chain uses TRBV5-5 with TRBJ1-5; D is perhaps TRBD1 (5 bases). The germline V gene encodes CDR1 SGHKS and CDR2 YYEKEE (reference sequence). Trimming removed 0 bases from V and 7 bases from J, with 11 bases in between. The CDR3 spans 14 residues. This chain's CDR3 is CASSLDGGFQPQHF. The CDR3 DNA is TGTGCCAGCAGCTTGGACGGGGGGTTCCAGCCCCAGCATTTT.

V is TRBV20-1 and J is TRBJ1-2; 7 positions agree with TRBD1. The CDR3 is 12 residues long. The germline gives CDR1 DFQATT, CDR2 SNEGSKA (reference sequence). Germline trimming cut 7 bases from V and 4 bases from J; bases unmatched to any gene: 6. The CDR3 is CSVQTGSYGYTF. The DNA of the CDR3 is TGCAGTGTTCAGACAGGGTCCTATGGCTACACCTTC.

This clonotype was picked up many times. The V call is TRBV12-3 or TRBV12-4, the J call TRBJ2-5; D is possibly TRBD2 (6 bases). V shed 6 bases and J shed 2 bases, with 10 bases lying between them. The length of the CDR3 is 13 residues. CDR3 residues: CASSPTRQETQYF. DNA for the CDR3: TGTGCCAGCAGCCCGACTAGACAAGAGACCCAGTACTTC.

The J gene is TRBJ2-7, the V gene TRBV20-1, with 7 bases that match TRBD1. This CDR3 spans 13 amino acids. Unmatched junction bases numbered 7, after V lost 1 base and J lost 7 bases. The germline V gene has CDR1 DFQATT and CDR2 SNEGSKA (reference sequence). The CDR3 nucleotides read TGCAGTGCTAGAGGACAGGGTTTTTGGGAGCAGTACTTC. It encodes CSARGQGFWEQYF.

This clonotype has just a few counts. The genes are TRBV24-1 and TRBJ2-7, with 7 bases that match TRBD2. The CDR3 sequence is 15 residues long. The junction had 6 bases not matched to a gene; V was cut back by 1 base and J by 4 bases. The V gene's germline CDR1 is KGHDR and CDR2 SFDVKD. In nucleotides, the CDR3 is TGTGCCACCAGTGATTTTGGCGGGGGAGTTTACGAGCAGTACTTC. It specifies CATSDFGGGVYEQYF.

This clonotype was seen a few times. The chain employs TRBV7-8 and TRBJ2-1, with D possibly being TRBD1 (6 bases). The CDR3 extends over 15 amino acids. V lost 6 bases and J lost 5, with 17 bases in between. Germline-derived CDR1 and CDR2 are SGHVS and FQNEAQ. As DNA, the CDR3 is TGTGCCAGCAGTATCTCTATATGGGGGCACAATGAGCAGTTCTTC. It is translated as CASSISIWGHNEQFF.

The rearrangement uses TRBV24-1 and TRBJ2-5; possibly TRBD2 for D (7 bases). The CDR3 loop spans 16 amino acids. Trimming left V 5 bases short and J 0 bases short, with 15 bases between. Looked up from germline, CDR1 is KGHDR and CDR2 is SFDVKD. This CDR3 is CATSGTAGWDQETQYF. The CDR3, as DNA: TGTGCCACCAGTGGGACAGCGGGGTGGGACCAAGAGACCCAGTACTTC.

The chain employs TRBV29-1 and TRBJ1-2; D not certain. This CDR3 has 14 amino acids. Trimming removed 1 base from V and 0 bases from J, with 9 bases in between. Germline loops: CDR1 SQVTM, CDR2 ANQGSEA. The CDR3, as DNA: TGCAGCGTTGAAGGAAAGGGAACTAACTATGGCTACACCTTC. Its protein product is CSVEGKGTNYGYTF.

The rearrangement links TRBV6-5 to TRBJ1-2, with 7 bases aligning to TRBD1. The germline V gene encodes CDR1 MNHEY and CDR2 SVGAGI. There are 20 residues in the CDR3. With 6 bases clipped from V and 3 bases from J, the junction kept 25 bases outside the gene matches. For the CDR3, the DNA is TGTGCCAGCAGCCCCTCCCTCTTGGACAGGCCGGGGGTATTGGACTATGGCTACACCTTC. The encoded protein is CASSPSLLDRPGVLDYGYTF.

The table lists this clonotype with a few counts. V is TRBV29-1 and J is TRBJ1-5; no definite D call. Looked up from germline, CDR1 is SQVTM and CDR2 is ANQGSEA. The CDR3 runs to 12 residues. V lost 4 bases, J lost 3 bases, and 7 bases lay in between. The CDR3 DNA reads TGCAGCGTTGCCGGTTCCAATCAGCCCCAGCATTTT. Protein product: CSVAGSNQPQHF.

This clonotype was found a few times. The V and J genes are TRBV7-9 and TRBJ2-1, with 11 bases matching TRBD2. Germline V lookup: CDR1 SEHNR, CDR2 FQNEAQ (reference sequence). The CDR3 covers 16 residues. The V and J ends lost 5 bases and 6 bases, in that order; junction bases with no gene match: 9. The CDR3 DNA reads as TGTGCCAGCAGCCTTCCCGGGACTAGCGGAGTCAATGAGCAGTTCTTC. Its translation: CASSLPGTSGVNEQFF.